This T cell receptor beta chain was sequenced during a study of technical replicates of blood from a handful of donors. TCRdb keeps only in-frame clones here, not all; method: immunoSEQ multiplex PCR. Here the sample spans tens of thousands of clones, 92% being singletons. With V trimmed by 5 bases and J by 5 bases, 7 bases remained unmatched. Germline-derived CDR1 and CDR2 are MNHEY and SVGAGI. This CDR3 is built from 15 residues. The sequenced material came from T cells isolated from PBMCs. The sequence came from a human donor in good health. The rearrangement joins TRBV6-5 to TRBJ1-3; 9 bases line up with TRBD1. The CDR3 protein is CASSPRQGERNTIYF. The CDR3 DNA follows: TGTGCCAGCAGTCCCAGACAGGGGGAGAGAAACACCATATATTTT.